The 19 T cell receptor beta chains given below trace back to one sample, sequenced in a study of T cell repertoires in cytomegalovirus infection. TCRdb reanalysed the reads using MiXCR and keeps one entry per CDR3 protein. This sample has fewer than 350,000 distinct CDR3 sequences, with 9.5% found just once. Sample: PBMCs. These receptors all stem from a human donor in good health (CMV status not recorded). Some clones in this sample may be carry-over from other donors' samples.

This clonotype has just a few counts. The V and J genes are TRBV7-2 and TRBJ2-1, with 10 nucleotides matching TRBD1. J lost 7 bases, V lost 5 bases, and 14 bases had no gene match. Germline V CDR1 and CDR2: SGHTA, FQGNSA. CDR3 length: 17 amino acids. The CDR3 loop is CASSLRRRDRGLNEQFF. In nucleotides, the CDR3 is TGTGCCAGCAGCCTAAGGCGCAGGGACAGGGGATTGAATGAGCAGTTCTTC.

This clonotype was observed a few times. This chain joins TRBV7-2 and TRBJ1-1; no reliable D call. Germline V gene lookup returns CDR1 SGHTA and CDR2 FQGNSA. This CDR3 contains 15 residues. Trimming removed 4 bases at V and 0 bases at J, with 12 bases between. The CDR3, as DNA: TGTGCCAGCAGCTCTCATATAGGGTTGAACACTGAAGCTTTCTTT. It is translated as CASSSHIGLNTEAFF. The full variable domain, rest sourced from reference TRBV7-2 and TRBJ1-1, is GAGVSQSPSNKVTEKGKDVELRCDPISGHTALYWYRQSLGQGLEFLIYFQGNSAPDKSGLPSDRFSAERTGGSVSTLTIQRTQQEDSAVYLCASSSHIGLNTEAFFGQGTRLTVV.

This clonotype occurred many times. The rearrangement uses TRBV7-2 and TRBJ2-1; no clear D gene. From germline, CDR1 is SGHTA and CDR2 FQGNSA. The CDR3 is 15 residues long. Trimming shortened V by 4 bases and J by 0 bases, and 10 bases separated the two germline ends. The CDR3 here is CASSSAFSSYNEQFF. The DNA for the CDR3 is TGTGCCAGCAGCTCGGCGTTCAGCTCCTACAATGAGCAGTTCTTC.

The sample holds many counts of this clonotype. The rearrangement joins TRBV6-8 to TRBJ2-7, with 7 bases lining up with TRBD2. The CDR3 consists of 14 residues. With 5 bases clipped from V and 6 bases from J, the junction kept 10 bases outside the gene matches. CDR1 and CDR2 from the germline V gene are MNHGY and SAAAGT. This CDR3 is CASSRGGTITEQYF. Here the CDR3 DNA reads TGTGCCAGCAGTCGCGGGGGTACTATCACCGAGCAGTACTTC.

V usage is TRBV11-2 and J usage is TRBJ2-1; 7 positions match TRBD2. The J segment lost 8 bases and the V segment lost 1 base, leaving 8 bases of the junction unmatched. Germline loops: CDR1 SGHAT, CDR2 FQNNGV. This CDR3 spans 15 amino acids. CDR3 nucleotides: TGTGCCAGCAGCTTAGGGGGTGGCGGGGGACATGAGCAGTTCTTC. Its translation: CASSLGGGGGHEQFF.

This clonotype was observed many times. The chain joins TRBV7-2 to TRBJ2-1; the D call may be TRBD1 or TRBD2 (6 bases each). This CDR3 comprises 13 residues. Trimming took off 0 bases at V and 12 bases at J, with 12 bases between the two ends. Germline CDR1 is SGHTA and CDR2 is FQGNSA. The CDR3: CASSLAGGSGQFF. The DNA for the CDR3 is TGTGCCAGCAGCTTAGCGGGGGGCTCCGGGCAGTTCTTC.

There are a few counts of this clonotype. This chain joins TRBV7-2 and TRBJ1-3; no firm D call. The CDR3 covers 14 residues. The ends were cut back, 5 bases at V and 2 bases at J, with 10 bases in the middle. Germline lookup yields CDR1 SGHTA and CDR2 FQGNSA. The CDR3 sequence is CASSLQSTGNTIYF. CDR3 sequence (DNA): TGTGCCAGCAGCCTACAGAGCACTGGAAACACCATATATTTT.

This clonotype showed up just a few times. CDR3 nucleotide sequence: TGCAGTGCTGCCACCTGGGGCGGTGGAAACACCATATATTTT. It is translated as CSAATWGGGNTIYF. The chain combines TRBV20-1 with TRBJ1-3, with D perhaps TRBD1 (5 bases). Germline V gene data show CDR1 as DFQATT and CDR2 as SNEGSKA (reference sequence). The length of the CDR3 is 14 residues. The V end was cut by 5 bases, the J end by 3 bases, with 14 bases between.

The rearrangement uses TRBV19 and TRBJ1-1; D uncertain. CDR3 size: 12 residues. CDR1 LNHDA and CDR2 SQIVND come from the germline V gene (reference sequence). The V gene lost 3 bases and the J gene lost 7 bases, with 9 bases spanning the gap. CDR3 amino acids: CASSIGVSEAFF. The DNA of the CDR3 is TGTGCCAGTAGTATCGGAGTCAGTGAAGCTTTCTTT.

The rearrangement uses TRBV12-3 or TRBV12-4 and TRBJ2-1; TRBD2 aligns across 14 bases. V lost 3 bases and J lost 2; bases outside the gene matches: 6. The CDR3 totals 18 residues. The CDR3 here is CASSFGTSGGLTYNEQFF. DNA of the CDR3: TGTGCCAGCAGTTTCGGGACTAGCGGGGGCCTCACCTACAATGAGCAGTTCTTC.

This clonotype has only a few counts. The V gene is TRBV29-1, the J gene TRBJ2-7; 7 nucleotides match TRBD1. Germline V gives CDR1 SQVTM, CDR2 ANQGSEA. This CDR3 spans 12 amino acids. Trimming removed 2 bases from V and 5 bases from J; junction bases left unmatched: 3. The CDR3 sequence is CSVEKGADEQYF. The DNA for the CDR3 is TGCAGCGTTGAAAAGGGGGCGGACGAGCAGTACTTC.

The chain employs TRBV7-3 and TRBJ2-5; TRBD2 is a possible D gene (7 bases). CDR3 length: 17 residues. Germline V gene lookup returns CDR1 SGHTA and CDR2 FQGTGA. V shed 2 bases and J shed 1 base, with 17 bases lying between them. In DNA form, the CDR3 reads TGTGCCAGCAGCTTACGGGGGGCCACCGTTTCCCAAGAGACCCAGTACTTC. Its protein product is CASSLRGATVSQETQYF.

The chain is built from TRBV25-1 and TRBJ1-2; D is possibly TRBD1 (6 bases). There are 14 residues in the CDR3. V lost 6 bases and J 6 bases, leaving 17 bases between the germline ends. CDR1 and CDR2 from the germline V gene are MGHDK and SYGVNS. In nucleotides, the CDR3 is TGTGCCAGCAGGGCGTCAAGTGGGGGCCATGGCTACACCTTC. This gives the protein CASRASSGGHGYTF.

This clonotype came up a few times. V and J are TRBV6-6 and TRBJ1-4; 7 bases match TRBD1. V dropped 6 bases and J dropped 5; count of bases not matched to a gene: 3. The CDR3 totals 13 residues. Germline V CDR1 and CDR2: MNHNY, SVGAGI (reference sequence). The CDR3 region has the DNA TGTGCCAGCAGCACCAGGGGGAATGAAAAACTGTTTTTT. Its protein product is CASSTRGNEKLFF.

This clonotype was recorded at least ten times. The V and J genes are TRBV6-2 or TRBV6-3 and TRBJ2-1; no clear D gene. The CDR3 has 11 residues. From germline, CDR1 is MNHEY and CDR2 SVGEGT. V gave up 3 bases and J gave up 6 bases, with 3 bases separating them. CDR3: CASSYSNEQFF. The CDR3 DNA sequence: TGTGCCAGCAGTTATTCCAATGAGCAGTTCTTC.

This clonotype was recorded many times. The chain has TRBV7-2 and TRBJ2-5, with 10 bases identical to TRBD2. The CDR3 sequence is 17 residues long. V lost 5 bases and J lost 2; bases outside the gene matches: 11. CDR1 and CDR2 from the germline V gene are SGHTA and FQGNSA. CDR3 residues: CASSQKTWTSGQETQYF. CDR3 coding DNA: TGTGCCAGCAGCCAAAAAACCTGGACTAGCGGTCAAGAGACCCAGTACTTC.

This chain links TRBV19 with TRBJ2-7; no clear D. This CDR3 contains 14 residues. V was clipped by 6 bases and J by 0 bases, with 12 bases between them. Germline loops: CDR1 LNHDA, CDR2 SQIVND (reference sequence). The CDR3 region has the DNA TGTGCCAGTAGGATCCCTAAGAGCTCCTACGAGCAGTACTTC. This codes for CASRIPKSSYEQYF.

This clonotype was seen more than once but under ten times. The chain recombines TRBV7-2 with TRBJ2-7, with TRBD2 as a possible D gene (6 bases). The CDR3 is made up of 16 amino acids. The germline gives CDR1 SGHTA, CDR2 FQGNSA. V dropped 2 bases and J dropped 3 bases, with 17 bases sitting between them. CDR3 sequence (DNA): TGTGCCAGCAGCTTAACGGGGGACTTAACATACTACGAGCAGTACTTC. It is translated as CASSLTGDLTYYEQYF.

This clonotype was counted at least ten times. V and J are TRBV7-2 and TRBJ1-1, with 7 nucleotides matching TRBD1. V was pared by 1 base and J by 5 bases, with 7 bases of the junction left unmatched. Germline assignment: CDR1 SGHTA and CDR2 FQGNSA. The CDR3 contains 15 residues. Here the CDR3 DNA reads TGTGCCAGCAGCTTAGGACCAGGGGGTGGAACTGAAGCTTTCTTT. Amino acids: CASSLGPGGGTEAFF.